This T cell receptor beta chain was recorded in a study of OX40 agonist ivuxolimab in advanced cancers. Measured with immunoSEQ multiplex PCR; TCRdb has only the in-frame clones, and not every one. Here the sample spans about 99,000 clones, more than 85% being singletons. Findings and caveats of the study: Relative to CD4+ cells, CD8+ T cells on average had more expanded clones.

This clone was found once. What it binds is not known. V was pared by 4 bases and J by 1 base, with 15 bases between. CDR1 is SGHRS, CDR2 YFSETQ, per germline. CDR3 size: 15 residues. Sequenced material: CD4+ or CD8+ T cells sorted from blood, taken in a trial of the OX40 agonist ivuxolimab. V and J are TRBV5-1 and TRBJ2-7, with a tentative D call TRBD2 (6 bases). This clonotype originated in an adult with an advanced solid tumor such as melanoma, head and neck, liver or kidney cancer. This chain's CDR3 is CASSNYGTLSYEQYF. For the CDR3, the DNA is TGCGCCAGCAGCAACTACGGGACTTTATCCTACGAGCAGTACTTC.